This passage covers 3 T cell receptor beta chains from one sample sequenced in a study of tumor-infiltrating lymphocytes in primary liver carcinoma. Unsorted bulk tissue of about 17-32 mg yielded co-extracted RNA and DNA. The template, roughly 550 ng total RNA, yielded TCR beta cDNA made with a constant-region primer. Construction of TCR beta libraries relied on three successive nested multiplex PCR rounds employing slightly modified ARM-PCR. TRBV1-TRBV30 forward primers and a C-beta reverse primer were used in the first two PCR rounds, which each ran for around 11 cycles. TCRdb called the multiplex PCR reads again in MiXCR, with one record for every CDR3 protein. The sample lists fewer than 85,000 distinct CDR3 sequences, about 75% seen once, with 26% in the top ten. The sample consisted of tumor-adjacent normal liver tissue. These receptors were collected from a man aged 35 to 55 with primary liver carcinoma and hepatitis B virus infection.

The chain couples TRBV4-1 to TRBJ2-7; D may match TRBD1 or TRBD2 (5 bases each). Germline CDR1 and CDR2: MGHRA and YSYEKL. This CDR3 contains 15 residues. Trimming cost V 1 base and J 7 bases, with 17 bases left between them. CDR3 sequence reads: CASSQAIGEWLEQYF. The CDR3 DNA reads TGCGCCAGCAGCCAAGCAATAGGGGAGTGGTTAGAGCAGTACTTC.

Worth noting for this clonotype: The junction departs from germline at one end; a sequencing error may be responsible. V and J are TRBV5-4 and TRBJ2-2; D perhaps matches TRBD2 (6 bases). The CDR3 consists of 16 residues. Per the germline V gene, CDR1 is SGHNT and CDR2 is YYREEE (reference sequence). In nucleotides, the CDR3 is TGTACCAGCAGCCCGCATGGCGGGGTGAACACCGGGGAGCTGCTTTTT. Translated: CTSSPHGGVNTGELLF. Complete variable domain (other parts from reference TRBV5-4 and TRBJ2-2): ETGVTQSPTHLIKTRGQQVTLRCSSQSGHNTVSWYQQALGQGPQFIFQYYREEENGRGNFPPRFSGLQFPNYSSELNVNALELDDSALYLCTSSPHGGVNTGELLFGEGSRLTVL.

This chain joins TRBV24-1 and TRBJ2-3, with D hard to call. In germline, CDR1 is KGHDR, CDR2 SFDVKD. This CDR3 comprises 15 residues. The V and J ends lost 8 bases and 6 bases respectively, with 20 bases between them. The chain's CDR3 is CATKCSWCFVDTQYF. The CDR3 coding sequence is TGTGCCACCAAATGTTCCTGGTGTTTTGTGGATACGCAGTATTTT.